A single sample gave rise to the 17 T cell receptor beta chains below, sequenced in a study of patients and donors after allogeneic stem cell transplantation. TCRdb re-derived calls from the RT-PCR reads in MiXCR, one entry per CDR3 protein. In the table there are more than 850,000 distinct CDR3 sequences, roughly 17% of which are singletons. Sequencing used blood, either unsorted or a sorted T cell fraction (not recorded which). These receptor sequences come from a human donor who was either an allogeneic HSCT recipient or a stem cell or donor lymphocyte infusion donor (not recorded which). It is not recorded whose cells these are; they may come from a transplant donor.

This chain joins TRBV10-3 and TRBJ2-2; the D gene is possibly TRBD2 (6 bases). Looked up from germline, CDR1 is ENHRY and CDR2 is SYGVKD. V was shortened by 2 bases and J by 2 bases, with 9 bases between the two germline ends. The CDR3 is 15 amino acids. In nucleotides, the CDR3 is TGTGCCATCAGTGAGACTAGCCTAAACACCGGGGAGCTGTTTTTT. This encodes CAISETSLNTGELFF.

This clonotype was detected a few times. The rearrangement uses TRBV10-3 and TRBJ2-3, with TRBD1 matching 7 bases. The CDR3 runs to 12 residues. The junction had 2 bases not matched to a gene; V was cut back by 2 bases and J by 9 bases. Germline CDR1 and CDR2: ENHRY and SYGVKD. The CDR3 DNA follows: TGTGCCATCAGTGAGGCAGGGGGAACGCAGTATTTT. Residues: CAISEAGGTQYF.

The chain has TRBV3-1 and TRBJ2-3, with 8 nucleotides matching TRBD2. Trimming cost V 0 bases and J 2 bases; bases outside gene matches: 10. The CDR3 contains 18 residues. Germline assignment: CDR1 LGHDT and CDR2 YNNKEL (reference sequence). The CDR3 DNA sequence: TGTGCCAGCAGCCAAGATCTCGGGATAGCGGGGTACACAGATACGCAGTATTTT. It encodes CASSQDLGIAGYTDTQYF.

The rearrangement uses TRBV9 and TRBJ2-7; D may be TRBD2 (5 bases). The CDR3 has 15 amino acids. V lost 2 bases, J lost 7 bases, and 19 bases lay in between. Germline values: CDR1 SGDLS, CDR2 YYNGEE. Written as DNA, the CDR3 is TGTGCCAGCAGCGTCGGGGTAAAGACAAGGGAGGAGCAGTACTTC. Amino acids: CASSVGVKTREEQYF. Full variable domain (missing parts from reference TRBV9 and TRBJ2-7): DSGVTQTPKHLITATGQRVTLRCSPRSGDLSVYWYQQSLDQGLQFLIQYYNGEERAKGNILERFSAQQFPDLHSELNLSSLELGDSALYFCASSVGVKTREEQYFGPGTRLTVT.

Turning to this clonotype: The CDR3 carries no conserved terminal phenylalanine or tryptophan, so it likely arises from a read error. DNA for the CDR3: TGTGCCAGCACAACGACAGGGGGCGTCTATGGCTACACCATC. It specifies CASTTTGGVYGYTI. The chain links TRBV27 to TRBJ1-2, with 10 bases fitting TRBD1. CDR3 length: 14 residues. Germline V CDR1 and CDR2: MNHEY, SMNVEV (reference sequence). V shed 7 bases, J shed 4 bases, and the junction held 6 bases outside the gene matches.

This clonotype was seen more than once but under ten times. J is TRBJ1-1 and V is TRBV5-1; 7 bases fit TRBD1. CDR1 SGHRS and CDR2 YFSETQ come from the germline V gene. The CDR3 contains 15 residues. Trimming took 5 bases from V and 6 from J; bases not matched to a gene: 13. The CDR3 DNA reads TGCGCCAGCAGGGTGGCAGGGGGGACGAGCTCTGAAGCTTTCTTT. It yields the protein CASRVAGGTSSEAFF.

This clonotype was counted only a few times. The rearrangement joins TRBV5-6 to TRBJ1-1; TRBD1 might be the D (6 bases). CDR3 length: 14 amino acids. Germline V lookup: CDR1 SGHDT, CDR2 YYEEEE. With 6 bases removed from V and 6 bases from J, the gap between germline ends came to 18 bases. The CDR3, as DNA: TGTGCCAGCACCCCGTCCAGGGGCGGTGCTGAAGCTTTCTTT. Residues: CASTPSRGGAEAFF.

The chain is built from TRBV20-1 and TRBJ2-3; D gene unclear. This CDR3 contains 13 residues. V dropped 5 bases and J dropped 1 base, with 10 bases sitting between them. Germline loops: CDR1 DFQATT, CDR2 SNEGSKA (reference sequence). The CDR3 DNA sequence: TGCAGTGCTTGTTGTGCGGGCACAGATACGCAGTATTTT. Translation gives CSACCAGTDTQYF.

This rearrangement joins TRBV11-2 to TRBJ2-5, with D unresolved. Between the trimmed V and J ends, which lost 2 bases and 4 bases, there was a span of 14 bases. Germline CDR1 reads SGHAT; CDR2 reads FQNNGV. The CDR3 runs to 15 residues. The CDR3 loop is CASSLSGRLSETQYF. In nucleotides, the CDR3 is TGTGCCAGCAGCTTATCCGGAAGGCTTTCAGAGACCCAGTACTTC.

V usage is TRBV7-3 and J usage is TRBJ2-3, with 10 bases matching TRBD2. The junction had 8 bases not matched to a gene; V was cut back by 0 bases and J by 5 bases. CDR1 is SGHTA, CDR2 FQGTGA, per germline. The CDR3 is made up of 17 amino acids. For the CDR3, the DNA is TGTGCCAGCAGCTTAACTGCCGCGCTAGCGGGAGAAGATACGCAGTATTTT. Its translation: CASSLTAALAGEDTQYF.

The chain combines TRBV3-1 with TRBJ1-4, with TRBD1 identical over 9 bases. Trimming cost V 5 bases and J 6 bases; bases outside gene matches: 10. Germline lookup yields CDR1 LGHDT and CDR2 YNNKEL (reference sequence). The CDR3 runs 16 residues. CDR3 region: CASSKLTGQGDEKLFF. The CDR3 region has the DNA TGTGCCAGCAGCAAGCTTACGGGACAGGGTGATGAAAAACTGTTTTTT. Filled out from reference TRBV3-1 and TRBJ1-4, the complete variable domain reads DTAVSQTPKYLVTQMGNDKSIKCEQNLGHDTMYWYKQDSKKFLKIMFSYNNKELIINETVPNRFSPKSPDKAHLNLHINSLELGDSAVYFCASSKLTGQGDEKLFFGSGTQLSVL.

This sequence joins TRBV15 and TRBJ1-2, with D perhaps matching TRBD1 (6 bases). CDR3 size: 16 residues. Germline CDR1 and CDR2: LNHNV and YYDKDF (reference sequence). Trimming removed 0 bases at V and 1 base at J, with 12 bases between. The DNA of the CDR3 is TGTGCCACCAGCAGAGATAGGACAGTTCTTAACTATGGCTACACCTTC. Its translation is CATSRDRTVLNYGYTF.

The rearrangement links TRBV2 to TRBJ1-1; D uncertain. This CDR3 comprises 14 residues. V shed 10 bases and J shed 5 bases, with 20 bases lying between them. Looked up from germline, CDR1 is SNHLY and CDR2 is FYNNEI. CDR3 nucleotide sequence: TGTGCCACCCCAGGCCAAGCGACGGGGACTGAAGCTTTCTTT. This encodes CATPGQATGTEAFF.

At least ten counts were recorded for this clonotype. The rearrangement links TRBV4-2 to TRBJ1-1; 9 nucleotides match TRBD1. The V gene end was trimmed by 8 bases and the J gene end by 3 bases; junction bases not matched to a gene: 4. CDR1 LGHNA and CDR2 YNFKEQ come from the germline V gene. The CDR3 is 13 amino acids. The CDR3 nucleotides are TGTGCCAGCGGAAGGACAGGGGACACTGAAGCTTTCTTT. Translating it yields CASGRTGDTEAFF.

This clonotype was counted many times. The chain links TRBV29-1 to TRBJ1-4; 7 bases are shared with TRBD1. V dropped 2 bases and J dropped 6; count of bases not matched to a gene: 6. Germline V gene data show CDR1 as SQVTM and CDR2 as ANQGSEA. This CDR3 comprises 14 residues. CDR3 bases: TGCAGCGTTGAAAAGTCTGGACAGGATGAAAAACTGTTTTTT. Translating gives CSVEKSGQDEKLFF. Based on the CDR3 plus reference TRBV29-1 and TRBJ1-4, the full variable domain is SAVISQKPSRDICQRGTSLTIQCQVDSQVTMMFWYRQQPGQSLTLIATANQGSEATYESGFVIDKFPISRPNLTFSTLTVSNMSPEDSSIYLCSVEKSGQDEKLFFGSGTQLSVL.

This clonotype was counted only a few times. V and J are TRBV27 and TRBJ2-5; 9 nucleotides match TRBD1. The CDR3 sequence is 14 residues long. J gave up 5 bases and V 6 bases, and 7 bases lay outside the gene matches. The germline CDR1 and CDR2 sequences are MNHEY and SMNVEV (reference sequence). CDR3 sequence: CASSPTGGLETQYF. CDR3 sequence (DNA): TGTGCCAGCAGCCCGACAGGGGGGTTGGAGACCCAGTACTTC.

The V call is TRBV28, the J call TRBJ2-7, with TRBD1 matching 8 bases. Per germline, CDR1 MDHEN and CDR2 SYDVKM. The CDR3 consists of 15 residues. Trimming took 5 bases from V and 2 from J; bases not matched to a gene: 8. The CDR3 DNA is TGTGCCAGCAGTCCTGGACAGGGACCTACCTACGAGCAGTACTTC. This encodes CASSPGQGPTYEQYF. Full variable domain (remainder filled in from reference TRBV28 and TRBJ2-7): DVKVTQSSRYLVKRTGEKVFLECVQDMDHENMFWYRQDPGLGLRLIYFSYDVKMKEKGDIPEGYSVSREKKERFSLILESASTNQTSMYLCASSPGQGPTYEQYFGPGTRLTVT.